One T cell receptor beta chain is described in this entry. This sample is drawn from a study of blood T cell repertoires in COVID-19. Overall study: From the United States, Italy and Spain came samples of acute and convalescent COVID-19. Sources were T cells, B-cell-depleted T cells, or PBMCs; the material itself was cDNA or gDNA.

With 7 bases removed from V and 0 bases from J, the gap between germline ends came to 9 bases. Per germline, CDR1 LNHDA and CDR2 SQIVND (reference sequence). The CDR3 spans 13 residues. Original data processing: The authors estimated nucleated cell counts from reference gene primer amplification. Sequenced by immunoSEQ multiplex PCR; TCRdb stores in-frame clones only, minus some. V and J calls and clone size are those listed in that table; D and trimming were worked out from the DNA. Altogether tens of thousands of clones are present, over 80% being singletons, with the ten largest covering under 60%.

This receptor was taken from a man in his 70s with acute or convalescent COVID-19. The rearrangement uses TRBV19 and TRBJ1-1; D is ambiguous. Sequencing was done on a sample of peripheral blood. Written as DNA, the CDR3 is TGTGCCAGTAAAGGAGGTCTGAACACTGAAGCTTTCTTT. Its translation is CASKGGLNTEAFF.